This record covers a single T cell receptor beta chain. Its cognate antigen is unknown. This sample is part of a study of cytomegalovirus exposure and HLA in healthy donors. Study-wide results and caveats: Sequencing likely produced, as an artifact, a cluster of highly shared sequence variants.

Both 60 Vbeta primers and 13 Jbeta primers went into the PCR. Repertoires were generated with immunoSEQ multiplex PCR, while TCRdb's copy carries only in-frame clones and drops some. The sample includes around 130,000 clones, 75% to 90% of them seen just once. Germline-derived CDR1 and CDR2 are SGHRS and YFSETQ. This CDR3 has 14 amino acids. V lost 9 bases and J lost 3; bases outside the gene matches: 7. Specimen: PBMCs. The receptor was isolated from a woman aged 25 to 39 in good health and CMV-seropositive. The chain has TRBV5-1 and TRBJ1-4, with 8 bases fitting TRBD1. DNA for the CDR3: TGCGCCACTAACAGGGGGATGGCTAATGAAAAACTGTTTTTT. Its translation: CATNRGMANEKLFF.